A selection of T cell receptor beta chains follows, all from one sample in a study of blood T cell repertoires in COVID-19. Only in-frame clones appear in the TCRdb table, and some are missing; sequencing was by immunoSEQ multiplex PCR. The sample records roughly 76,000 clones, around three quarters being singletons. Sequenced material: peripheral blood. The receptor set was obtained from a human donor in a cohort sampled during active COVID-19. The CDR3 runs from the conserved cysteine through the conserved F or W. Fields, in order: V gene, D gene, J gene, CDR3 protein. D genes are given only for firm matches.

TRBV28,.,TRBJ1-1,CASNSPAGGKLEAFF
TRBV5-1,TRBD2,TRBJ2-2,CASSPTSGNTGELFF
TRBV7-8,.,TRBJ1-6,CASSEQVQTNSPLHF
TRBV7-9,.,TRBJ1-6,CASRPVGQLNSPLHF
TRBV9,.,TRBJ2-4,CASSVAGFQNIQYF
TRBV5-1,TRBD1,TRBJ1-4,CASSVGTGQREKLFF
TRBV5-1,TRBD1,TRBJ2-7,CASSIGTGEQYF
TRBV7-2,TRBD2,TRBJ2-7,CASSLSGTSFYEQYF
TRBV24-1,.,TRBJ2-3,CATSDSGFPDTQYF
TRBV30,TRBD1,TRBJ2-5,CAWSGDREEETQYF
TRBV18,TRBD1,TRBJ1-5,CASSPGTANQPQHF
TRBV11-2,TRBD1,TRBJ2-7,CASSSFGKGQGDHEQYF
TRBV27,TRBD2,TRBJ2-7,CASSPRRGAAGGPLEQYF
TRBV6-6,.,TRBJ1-2,CASSYSSEGSGYTF
TRBV18,.,TRBJ2-7,CASSPTDTSYEQYF
TRBV5-5,TRBD2,TRBJ2-1,CASSRVAGVGNEQFF
TRBV27,TRBD1,TRBJ1-2,CASSPLTGEDGYTF
TRBV19,.,TRBJ1-1,CASKGPTGNTEAFF
TRBV2,TRBD1,TRBJ2-7,CASSPAGGLIYEQYF
TRBV6-6,TRBD2,TRBJ2-5,CASSPSGRGGQETQYF
TRBV28,.,TRBJ2-1,CASSTLTAYYNEQFF
TRBV5-1,TRBD1,TRBJ2-7,CASTPDRVGREQYF
TRBV14,.,TRBJ2-7,CASSQDRTITYEQYF
TRBV4-2,.,TRBJ1-5,CASSAGGGGLREGQPQHF
TRBV9,TRBD1,TRBJ1-1,CASSSRDREEAFF
TRBV12-2,.,TRBJ2-3,CASHLTGGHTQYF
TRBV6-2/TRBV6-3,.,TRBJ1-2,CASSPWPTGRTYGYTF
TRBV5-6,.,TRBJ2-1,CASSRGRREQFF
TRBV24-1,TRBD1,TRBJ1-5,CATRGQGSNQPQHF
TRBV3-1/TRBV3-2,.,TRBJ2-5,CASRRTRAQETQYF
TRBV2,TRBD2,TRBJ2-7,CASRKAGEYF